Reported below is one T cell receptor (beta chain). The record originates from a study of blood T cell repertoires in COVID-19. For the study at large: Material from acute and convalescent COVID-19 was sourced from the United States, Italy and Spain. The cDNA or gDNA used as material had been derived from T cells, B-cell-depleted T cells, or PBMCs.

Germline V gene data show CDR1 as LGHNT and CDR2 as FRNRAP. The CDR3 runs 14 residues. Trimming stripped 7 bases from V and 4 bases from J, with 16 bases between. As originally analysed: Using reference gene primer amplification, nucleated cell counts were estimated. Only in-frame clones appear in the TCRdb table, and some are missing; sequencing was by immunoSEQ multiplex PCR. V and J calls and clone size are as listed in that table; D and trimming were resolved from the DNA. The sample includes some 200,000 clones, about 90% of them seen just once. The receptor comes from a woman between 50 and 59 years old with acute or convalescent COVID-19. The chain uses TRBV12-5 and TRBJ1-1, with TRBD1 as a possible D gene (5 bases). Input material: peripheral blood. Here the CDR3 reads CASVIAGKGTEAFF. The DNA for the CDR3 is TGTGCTAGTGTAATAGCAGGGAAGGGCACTGAAGCTTTCTTT.